The present entry profiles one TCR beta chain with its context. The antigen remains undetermined. These data are taken from a study of CD8 T cells in ankylosing spondylitis. Study results and caveats: Within peripheral blood, clones linked to disease were CD8+ and relatively rare. Reportedly, significant enrichment of disease-linked clones occurred in matched ankylosing spondylitis synovial fluid. A TCR beta motif of 7 or 8 highly homologous variants appeared characteristic of ankylosing spondylitis blood. Past research had described some motif variants in reactive arthritis synovial fluid and blood.

The CDR3 runs to 17 residues. Germline trimming cut 4 bases from V and 5 bases from J; bases unmatched to any gene: 17. The germline V gene has CDR1 SQVTM and CDR2 ANQGSEA. TCRdb itself ran the 5' RACE reads through MiXCR, one entry per CDR3 protein. In the table there are 750,000 to 850,000 distinct CDR3 sequences, roughly 12% of which are singletons. The chain carries TRBV29-1 and TRBJ2-3; 8 bases map to TRBD2. The specimen sequenced was blood, either unsorted or a sorted T cell fraction (not recorded which). This sequence originates from a male donor with ankylosing spondylitis. CDR3 coding DNA: TGCAGCGTTGGTCAAGTAGGGCGGGGGGCCCACGGAGATACGCAGTATTTT. Protein sequence: CSVGQVGRGAHGDTQYF.